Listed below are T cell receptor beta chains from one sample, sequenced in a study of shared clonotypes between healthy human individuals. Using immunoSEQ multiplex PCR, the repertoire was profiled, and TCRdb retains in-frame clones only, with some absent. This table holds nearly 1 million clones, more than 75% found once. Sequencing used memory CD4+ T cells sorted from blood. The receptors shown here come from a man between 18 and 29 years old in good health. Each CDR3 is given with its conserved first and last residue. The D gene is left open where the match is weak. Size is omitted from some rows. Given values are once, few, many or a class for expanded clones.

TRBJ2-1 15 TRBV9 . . CASSVSSRWVNEQFF TGTGCCAGCAGCGTATCCTCTCGATGGGTAAATGAGCAGTTCTTC
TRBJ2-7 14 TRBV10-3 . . CAISESGYPYEQYF TGTGCCATCAGTGAGAGTGGGTACCCCTACGAGCAGTACTTC
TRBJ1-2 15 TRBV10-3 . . CAIGSSSTSDYGYTF TGTGCCATCGGTTCGTCCTCGACTAGCGACTATGGCTACACCTTC
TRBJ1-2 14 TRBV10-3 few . CAISGQGTNYGYTF TGTGCCATCAGTGGGCAGGGGACTAACTATGGCTACACCTTC
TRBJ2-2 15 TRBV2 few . CASSGGYANTGELFF TGTGCCAGCAGCGGCGGATACGCGAACACCGGGGAGCTGTTTTTT
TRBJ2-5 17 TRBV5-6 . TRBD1 CASRHLLTGGLSETQYF TGTGCCAGCAGACACCTTTTGACAGGGGGCTTGAGTGAGACCCAGTACTTC
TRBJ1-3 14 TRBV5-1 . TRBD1 CASSPGGGGNTIYF TGCGCCAGCAGCCCAGGGGGTGGTGGAAACACCATATATTTT
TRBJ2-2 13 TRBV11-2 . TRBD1 CASGRTGPGELFF TGTGCCAGCGGAAGGACAGGGCCCGGGGAGCTGTTTTTT
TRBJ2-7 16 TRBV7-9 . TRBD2 CASSLDASLAVYEQYF TGTGCCAGCAGCTTAGACGCCTCACTAGCGGTCTACGAGCAGTACTTC
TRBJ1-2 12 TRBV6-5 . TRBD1 CASSRTGVGYTF TGTGCCAGCAGTAGGACAGGGGTCGGCTACACCTTC
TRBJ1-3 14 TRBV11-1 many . CASSPSGRGNTIYF TGTGCCAGCAGCCCGTCGGGACGGGGAAACACCATATATTTT
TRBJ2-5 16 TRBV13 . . CASSLGGGAIWETQYF TGTGCCAGCAGCTTAGGAGGGGGGGCCATCTGGGAGACCCAGTACTTC
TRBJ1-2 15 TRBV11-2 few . CASSPSGTVGYGYTF TGTGCCAGCAGCCCCTCCGGGACGGTCGGCTATGGCTACACCTTC
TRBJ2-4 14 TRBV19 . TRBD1 CASNQQGVGNIQYF TGTGCCAGTAACCAACAGGGGGTGGGGAACATTCAGTACTTC
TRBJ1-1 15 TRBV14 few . CASSQEAGLYTEAFF TGTGCCAGCAGCCAAGAGGCAGGCCTATACACTGAAGCTTTCTTT
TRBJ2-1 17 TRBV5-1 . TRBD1 CASSRDSGGSSYNEQFF TGCGCCAGCAGCAGGGATTCAGGGGGAAGCTCCTACAATGAGCAGTTCTTC
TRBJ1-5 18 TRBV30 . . CAWSTDRFGDYSNQPQHF TGTGCCTGGAGTACTGACAGGTTTGGAGACTATAGCAATCAGCCCCAGCATTTT
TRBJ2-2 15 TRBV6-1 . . CASSVGTTNTGELFF TGTGCCAGCAGTGTAGGGACCACGAACACCGGGGAGCTGTTTTTT
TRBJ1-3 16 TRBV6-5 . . CASSSVRSHSGNTIYF TGTGCCAGCAGTTCCGTGAGGTCCCACTCTGGAAACACCATATATTTT
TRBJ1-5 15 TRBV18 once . CASSPAGNRNQPQHF TGTGCCAGCTCACCAGCAGGTAATCGCAATCAGCCCCAGCATTTT
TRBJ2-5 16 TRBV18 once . CASSPIGQGSQETQYF TGTGCCAGCTCACCCATCGGGCAGGGCTCGCAAGAGACCCAGTACTTC
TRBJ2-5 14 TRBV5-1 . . CASSVGGQQETQYF TGCGCCAGCAGCGTCGGAGGACAGCAAGAGACCCAGTACTTC
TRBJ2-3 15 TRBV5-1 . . CASSLGGLATDTQYF TGCGCCAGCAGCTTGGGGGGGCTAGCCACAGATACGCAGTATTTT
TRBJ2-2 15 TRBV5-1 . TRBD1 CASSPDRPGPGELFF TGCGCCAGCAGCCCGGACAGGCCGGGCCCCGGGGAGCTGTTTTTT
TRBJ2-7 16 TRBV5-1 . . CASSLGGTLTPYEQYF TGCGCCAGCAGCTTGGGAGGGACTCTGACCCCCTACGAGCAGTACTTC
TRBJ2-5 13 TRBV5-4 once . CASSLSDQETQYF TGTGCCAGCAGCTTGTCAGACCAAGAGACCCAGTACTTC
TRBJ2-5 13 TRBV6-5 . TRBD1 CASRRQGPETQYF TGTGCCAGCAGGCGACAGGGGCCAGAGACCCAGTACTTC
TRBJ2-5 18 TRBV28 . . CASSLDFGRGHDQETQYF TGTGCCAGCAGTTTAGACTTTGGAAGGGGCCACGATCAAGAGACCCAGTACTTC
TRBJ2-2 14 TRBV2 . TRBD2 CASRGLAGAGELFF TGTGCCAGCAGGGGACTAGCGGGAGCCGGGGAGCTGTTTTTT
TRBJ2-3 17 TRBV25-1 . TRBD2 CASSSPQREGPTDTQYF TGTGCCAGCAGTTCACCTCAGCGGGAGGGCCCCACAGATACGCAGTATTTT
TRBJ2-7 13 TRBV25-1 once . CASSSSPLAEQYF TGTGCCAGCAGTTCTAGTCCTTTGGCCGAGCAGTACTTC
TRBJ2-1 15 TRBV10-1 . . CASSAYPGSYNEQFF TGCGCCAGCAGTGCATACCCGGGGTCCTACAATGAGCAGTTCTTC
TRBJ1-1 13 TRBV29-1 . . CSSFRPGDTEAFF TGCAGCTCTTTCCGGCCAGGGGACACTGAAGCTTTCTTT
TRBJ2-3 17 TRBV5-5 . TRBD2 CASSLGIGTISTDTQYF TGTGCCAGCAGCTTGGGAATCGGGACTATTAGCACAGATACGCAGTATTTT
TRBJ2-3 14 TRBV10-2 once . CASSEWLARGTQYF TGCGCCAGCAGTGAGTGGTTAGCGCGGGGTACGCAGTATTTT
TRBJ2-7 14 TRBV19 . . CASSITGTSYEQYF TGTGCCAGTAGTATCACAGGGACCTCCTACGAGCAGTACTTC
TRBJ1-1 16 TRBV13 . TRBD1 CASSPWTGNPTGEAFF TGTGCCAGCAGCCCGTGGACAGGGAACCCCACGGGTGAAGCTTTCTTT
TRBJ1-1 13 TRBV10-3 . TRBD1 CATCPGQGTEAFF TGTGCCACCTGCCCGGGACAGGGCACTGAAGCTTTCTTT
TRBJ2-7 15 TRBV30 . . CAWSSAPGLTGEQYF TGTGCCTGGAGTTCAGCCCCGGGTTTAACGGGGGAGCAGTACTTC
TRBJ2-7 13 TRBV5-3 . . CARSFTYRYEQYF TGTGCCAGAAGTTTTACGTATCGCTACGAGCAGTACTTC
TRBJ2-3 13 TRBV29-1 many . CSVGFLGTDTQYF TGCAGCGTTGGTTTCCTCGGCACAGATACGCAGTATTTT
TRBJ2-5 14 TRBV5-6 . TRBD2 CASRLAGGKETQYF TGTGCCAGCAGGCTAGCGGGGGGGAAGGAGACCCAGTACTTC
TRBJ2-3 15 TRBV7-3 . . CASSPLVGGTDTQYF TGTGCCAGCAGCCCATTAGTGGGGGGAACAGATACGCAGTATTTT
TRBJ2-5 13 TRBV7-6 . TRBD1 CASSLVQGETQYF TGTGCCAGCAGCTTAGTACAGGGGGAGACCCAGTACTTC
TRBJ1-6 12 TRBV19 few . CASSPGVSPLHF TGTGCCAGTAGTCCAGGGGTCTCACCCCTCCACTTT
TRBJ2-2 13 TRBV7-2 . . CASSLSSPGELFF TGTGCCAGCAGCTTATCCTCCCCCGGGGAGCTGTTTTTT
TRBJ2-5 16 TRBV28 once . CASPPSPGHGDWTQYF TGTGCCAGCCCACCCTCCCCCGGTCACGGCGATTGGACCCAGTACTTC
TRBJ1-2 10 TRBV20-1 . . CSASADGYTF TGCAGTGCTAGTGCGGACGGCTACACCTTC
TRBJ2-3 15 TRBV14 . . CASSQDGTGADTQYF TGTGCCAGCAGCCAAGACGGTACGGGGGCAGATACGCAGTATTTT
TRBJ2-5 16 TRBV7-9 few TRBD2 CASSLGTGGPQETQYF TGTGCCAGCAGCTTAGGAACGGGAGGGCCCCAAGAGACCCAGTACTTC
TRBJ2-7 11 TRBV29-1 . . CSAQGPAEQYF TGCAGCGCTCAGGGCCCAGCCGAGCAGTACTTC